Listed below are T cell receptor beta chains from one sample, sequenced in a study of T cell clones after liver transplantation. Sequenced by immunoSEQ multiplex PCR; TCRdb stores in-frame clones only, minus some. The sample records nearly 25,000 clones, almost 70% being singletons. Sequencing used CD4+ T cells from blood, obtained before liver transplant. These receptors originate from a human donor who received a liver transplant. CDR3s include the opening cysteine and the closing phenylalanine or tryptophan. Fields, in order: clone size, J gene, D gene, V gene, CDR3 protein, CDR3 DNA. The D gene is left open where the match is weak. The listing skips clone size in some rows; elsewhere it reads once, few, many or a size class.

abundance: NA
j_gene: TRBJ1-1
d_gene: NA
v_gene: TRBV15
CDR3aa: CATSRDFGSEAFF
CDR3nt: TGTGCCACCAGCAGAGATTTCGGCAGCGAAGCTTTCTTT

abundance: once
j_gene: TRBJ2-3
d_gene: NA
v_gene: TRBV21-1
CDR3aa: CASSIRTGTPWSTDTQYF
CDR3nt: TGTGCCAGCAGCATCCGGACAGGGACCCCGTGGAGCACAGATACGCAGTATTTT

abundance: NA
j_gene: TRBJ2-7
d_gene: TRBD1
v_gene: TRBV23-1
CDR3aa: CASTSSEGGRGLHEQYF
CDR3nt: TGCGCCAGCACCTCCTCCGAAGGCGGCAGGGGGCTCCACGAGCAGTACTTC

abundance: NA
j_gene: TRBJ1-1
d_gene: NA
v_gene: TRBV18
CDR3aa: CASSPNTGNTEAFF
CDR3nt: TGTGCCAGCTCACCGAACACGGGGAACACTGAAGCTTTCTTT

abundance: NA
j_gene: TRBJ2-6
d_gene: NA
v_gene: TRBV18
CDR3aa: CASSPPAASGANVLTF
CDR3nt: TGTGCCAGCTCACCACCCGCAGCTTCCGGGGCCAACGTCCTGACTTTC

abundance: NA
j_gene: TRBJ1-4
d_gene: TRBD1
v_gene: TRBV6-6
CDR3aa: CASRTGQGAGEKLFF
CDR3nt: TGTGCCAGCAGGACAGGACAGGGGGCAGGGGAAAAACTGTTTTTT

abundance: NA
j_gene: TRBJ1-3
d_gene: TRBD1
v_gene: TRBV19
CDR3aa: CASSRPGGTASGNTIYF
CDR3nt: TGTGCCAGTAGTAGGCCAGGCGGGACAGCCTCTGGAAACACCATATATTTT

abundance: NA
j_gene: TRBJ2-1
d_gene: NA
v_gene: TRBV7-9
CDR3aa: CASSLTPPTAINEQFF
CDR3nt: TGTGCCAGCAGCTTAACCCCCCCCACAGCAATCAATGAGCAGTTCTTC

abundance: NA
j_gene: TRBJ2-5
d_gene: NA
v_gene: TRBV2
CDR3aa: CASSAHLIAAQYF
CDR3nt: TGTGCCAGCAGTGCCCACCTTATAGCAGCCCAGTACTTC

abundance: NA
j_gene: TRBJ2-4
d_gene: TRBD1
v_gene: TRBV5-5
CDR3aa: CASSLDGDSINIQYF
CDR3nt: TGTGCCAGCAGCTTGGACGGGGACAGCATAAACATTCAGTACTTC

abundance: NA
j_gene: TRBJ1-5
d_gene: NA
v_gene: TRBV27
CDR3aa: CASSFIDQPQHF
CDR3nt: TGTGCCAGCAGTTTTATAGATCAGCCCCAGCATTTT

abundance: NA
j_gene: TRBJ2-5
d_gene: TRBD2
v_gene: TRBV27
CDR3aa: CASSFSGRAGNQETQYF
CDR3nt: TGTGCCAGCAGTTTTTCCGGGAGGGCCGGTAACCAAGAGACCCAGTACTTC

abundance: NA
j_gene: TRBJ1-1
d_gene: NA
v_gene: TRBV28
CDR3aa: CASSSHMNTEAFF
CDR3nt: TGTGCCAGCAGCAGCCATATGAACACTGAAGCTTTCTTT

abundance: NA
j_gene: TRBJ2-2
d_gene: NA
v_gene: TRBV11-2
CDR3aa: CASFKRETGELFF
CDR3nt: TGTGCCAGCTTCAAGAGGGAGACCGGGGAGCTGTTTTTT

abundance: NA
j_gene: TRBJ1-1
d_gene: NA
v_gene: TRBV7-9
CDR3aa: CASSYGQGEAFF
CDR3nt: TGTGCCAGCAGCTATGGACAAGGTGAAGCTTTCTTT

abundance: NA
j_gene: TRBJ2-3
d_gene: TRBD1
v_gene: TRBV5-8
CDR3aa: CASSTRDRAFTDTQYF
CDR3nt: TGTGCCAGCAGCACCCGGGACAGGGCTTTCACAGATACGCAGTATTTT

abundance: NA
j_gene: TRBJ2-7
d_gene: NA
v_gene: TRBV11-1
CDR3aa: CASSSGPYEQYF
CDR3nt: TGTGCCAGCAGCTCCGGGCCCTACGAGCAGTACTTC

abundance: NA
j_gene: TRBJ2-5
d_gene: NA
v_gene: TRBV18
CDR3aa: CASSSALYQETQYF
CDR3nt: TGTGCCAGCTCATCTGCCCTGTACCAAGAGACCCAGTACTTC

abundance: NA
j_gene: TRBJ2-2
d_gene: NA
v_gene: TRBV18
CDR3aa: CASSPIIQGANTGELFF
CDR3nt: TGTGCCAGCTCACCAATCATCCAGGGAGCGAACACCGGGGAGCTGTTTTTT

abundance: NA
j_gene: TRBJ2-1
d_gene: TRBD1
v_gene: TRBV6-5
CDR3aa: CASNPTGVYNEQFF
CDR3nt: TGTGCCAGCAATCCGACAGGGGTCTACAATGAGCAGTTCTTC

abundance: NA
j_gene: TRBJ2-3
d_gene: NA
v_gene: TRBV7-2
CDR3aa: CASSLVPGAQDTQYF
CDR3nt: TGTGCCAGCAGCTTAGTTCCGGGGGCGCAAGATACGCAGTATTTT

abundance: few
j_gene: TRBJ1-1
d_gene: NA
v_gene: TRBV10-3
CDR3aa: CAITANKLREAFF
CDR3nt: TGTGCCATCACCGCGAATAAATTGAGGGAAGCTTTCTTT

abundance: NA
j_gene: TRBJ1-6
d_gene: TRBD1
v_gene: TRBV27
CDR3aa: CASSQDRFGNSPLHF
CDR3nt: TGTGCCAGCAGCCAGGACAGGTTCGGCAATTCACCCCTCCACTTT

abundance: NA
j_gene: TRBJ2-3
d_gene: NA
v_gene: TRBV21-1
CDR3aa: CASSKALLKGWVPDTQYF
CDR3nt: TGTGCCAGCAGCAAAGCGCTTTTGAAGGGATGGGTCCCAGATACGCAGTATTTT

abundance: once
j_gene: TRBJ2-3
d_gene: NA
v_gene: TRBV6-6
CDR3aa: CASRKETSTDTQYF
CDR3nt: TGTGCCAGCAGAAAAGAGACTAGCACAGATACGCAGTATTTT

abundance: few
j_gene: TRBJ2-2
d_gene: NA
v_gene: TRBV27
CDR3aa: CASSSYGGPGELFF
CDR3nt: TGTGCCAGCAGTTCGTATGGGGGACCCGGGGAGCTGTTTTTT

abundance: NA
j_gene: TRBJ2-1
d_gene: TRBD2
v_gene: TRBV4-1
CDR3aa: CASSQEIKLAGGFEQFF
CDR3nt: TGCGCCAGCAGCCAAGAGATAAAACTAGCGGGAGGGTTTGAGCAGTTCTTC

abundance: NA
j_gene: TRBJ2-5
d_gene: TRBD1
v_gene: TRBV28
CDR3aa: CASSFPITGTGGPPQETQYF
CDR3nt: TGTGCCAGCAGTTTCCCTATCACTGGGACAGGGGGCCCCCCCCAAGAGACCCAGTACTTC

abundance: NA
j_gene: TRBJ2-3
d_gene: NA
v_gene: TRBV9
CDR3aa: CASSVYTDTQYF
CDR3nt: TGTGCCAGCAGCGTCTACACAGATACGCAGTATTTT

abundance: NA
j_gene: TRBJ1-3
d_gene: NA
v_gene: TRBV5-1
CDR3aa: CASSPGGAGNTIYF
CDR3nt: TGCGCCAGCAGCCCCGGAGGTGCTGGAAACACCATATATTTT

abundance: NA
j_gene: TRBJ2-1
d_gene: TRBD2
v_gene: TRBV27
CDR3aa: CASSPGLAGRNNEQFF
CDR3nt: TGTGCCAGCAGTCCGGGACTAGCGGGACGCAACAATGAGCAGTTCTTC

abundance: NA
j_gene: TRBJ2-5
d_gene: NA
v_gene: TRBV5-1
CDR3aa: CASSLLSGQETQYF
CDR3nt: TGCGCCAGCAGCTTGCTGAGCGGCCAAGAGACCCAGTACTTC

abundance: NA
j_gene: TRBJ1-5
d_gene: NA
v_gene: TRBV6-1
CDR3aa: CASQTASNQPQHF
CDR3nt: TGTGCCAGCCAAACAGCTAGCAATCAGCCCCAGCATTTT

abundance: NA
j_gene: TRBJ2-1
d_gene: TRBD1
v_gene: TRBV6-1
CDR3aa: CASSEGTGSYNEQFF
CDR3nt: TGTGCCAGCAGTGAAGGGACAGGGTCCTACAATGAGCAGTTCTTC

abundance: NA
j_gene: TRBJ2-7
d_gene: NA
v_gene: TRBV19
CDR3aa: CASSISGVSYEQYF
CDR3nt: TGTGCCAGTAGTATTTCTGGGGTATCCTACGAGCAGTACTTC

abundance: once
j_gene: TRBJ2-1
d_gene: TRBD2
v_gene: TRBV4-1
CDR3aa: CASSQEKAGSYNEQFF
CDR3nt: TGCGCCAGCAGCCAAGAAAAAGCGGGGTCCTACAATGAGCAGTTCTTC

abundance: NA
j_gene: TRBJ1-6
d_gene: TRBD1
v_gene: TRBV7-2
CDR3aa: CASSLRQGGNSPLHF
CDR3nt: TGTGCCAGCAGCTTGCGACAGGGGGGGAATTCACCCCTCCACTTT

abundance: NA
j_gene: TRBJ2-3
d_gene: TRBD2
v_gene: TRBV5-1
CDR3aa: CASSLAGLADYTDTQYF
CDR3nt: TGCGCCAGCAGCTTGGCGGGACTAGCGGACTACACAGATACGCAGTATTTT

abundance: NA
j_gene: TRBJ2-5
d_gene: NA
v_gene: TRBV19
CDR3aa: CASSARYQETQYF
CDR3nt: TGTGCCAGTAGTGCCCGGTACCAAGAGACCCAGTACTTC

abundance: NA
j_gene: TRBJ1-3
d_gene: NA
v_gene: TRBV29-1
CDR3aa: CSVEPPEGRGNTIYF
CDR3nt: TGCAGCGTTGAACCCCCCGAGGGGCGAGGAAACACCATATATTTT

abundance: NA
j_gene: TRBJ1-1
d_gene: NA
v_gene: TRBV30
CDR3aa: CAWSGYQGAEAFF
CDR3nt: TGTGCCTGGAGTGGGTATCAGGGTGCAGAAGCTTTCTTT

abundance: NA
j_gene: TRBJ2-2
d_gene: NA
v_gene: TRBV5-8
CDR3aa: CASSKVPSTSTGELFF
CDR3nt: TGTGCCAGCAGCAAGGTCCCCTCTACGTCCACCGGGGAGCTGTTTTTT

abundance: NA
j_gene: TRBJ1-6
d_gene: NA
v_gene: TRBV6-6
CDR3aa: CASSYSNGDSPLHF
CDR3nt: TGTGCCAGCAGTTACTCGAACGGAGATTCACCCCTCCACTTT

abundance: once
j_gene: TRBJ2-3
d_gene: NA
v_gene: TRBV9
CDR3aa: CASSVATGVTDTQYF
CDR3nt: TGTGCCAGCAGCGTAGCTACGGGGGTCACAGATACGCAGTATTTT

abundance: NA
j_gene: TRBJ2-3
d_gene: NA
v_gene: TRBV11-3
CDR3aa: CASSLVHTDTQYF
CDR3nt: TGTGCCAGCAGCTTAGTCCACACAGATACGCAGTATTTT

abundance: NA
j_gene: TRBJ2-1
d_gene: TRBD1
v_gene: TRBV30
CDR3aa: CAWSPRTGEQFF
CDR3nt: TGTGCCTGGAGCCCCCGGACAGGGGAGCAGTTCTTC

abundance: NA
j_gene: TRBJ2-3
d_gene: TRBD1
v_gene: TRBV5-1
CDR3aa: CASSSTGGATDTQYF
CDR3nt: TGCGCCAGCAGCTCTACAGGGGGCGCGACAGATACGCAGTATTTT

abundance: NA
j_gene: TRBJ1-3
d_gene: TRBD1
v_gene: TRBV4-2
CDR3aa: CASSATGVSGNTIYF
CDR3nt: TGTGCCAGCAGCGCGACAGGGGTCTCTGGAAACACCATATATTTT

abundance: few
j_gene: TRBJ1-1
d_gene: NA
v_gene: TRBV7-9
CDR3aa: CASSFTGEAFF
CDR3nt: TGTGCCAGCAGCTTTACAGGAGAAGCTTTCTTT